This TCR beta chain is from a study of cytomegalovirus exposure and HLA in healthy donors (TCRdb year 2017). Looking at the study overall: In an earlier analysis of roughly 590 of the donors, around 290 Gb of sequence data and roughly 100 million unique TCR beta sequences from about 179 million T cells were reported. Across some 400 genotyped donors of the cohort, an average of approximately 240,000 unique TCR beta nucleotide sequences per donor were sequenced, and 15% to 20% of those sequences were non-productive. Both class I and class II loci were covered by HLA typing, at four-digit resolution. The study aimed to test whether cataloging public T cell receptors could reveal signatures of past pathogen exposure. Genome-wide SNP genotypes for about three fifths of the roughly 700 donors were used in a later genetic analysis, which treated that subset as a discovery cohort. Because of strong linkage in the cohort, roughly 5 DR-DQ haplotypes were treated as single units for association and clustering. In an earlier analysis of a few hundred of the donors, high-throughput TCR beta sequencing was used to judge whether each TCR beta V gene segment behaved as functional or pseudogenic. The later analysis used no new phenotypic data to find candidate immune exposures, relying instead on TCR beta sequences and their occurrence across donors. Using immunosequencing, the study profiled T cell repertoires from about 610 subjects and related those repertoires to cytomegalovirus serostatus. Of the roughly 400 genotyped donors, around 81% fell in the genetic ancestry cluster associated with self-reported Caucasian donors. A separate validation cohort of roughly 130 different subjects was used in addition to the 666-subject first cohort. A later analysis re-examined previously published TCR beta repertoires from over 500 donors and added high-resolution HLA genotyping to investigate patterns of TCR occurrence. High-throughput TCR immunosequencing, statistical association of individual TCRs with disease status, and machine learning were combined to predict cytomegalovirus infection status. Alongside the repertoire data, information on donor age, sex, ethnicity and CMV serostatus was compiled. All discovery cohort repertoires had been generated on a single sequencing platform. An early release that covered about 640 HLA-typed donors contained around 330 gigabases of sequencing data and some 87 million unique TCR sequences. The number of typed donors differed by locus: roughly 620-640 for A, B, C, DRB1 and DQB1; approximately 520 for DQA1; approximately 600 for DPA1; and around 470 for DPB1. Summary of the overall study and its limitations: In a later analysis, the rate of TCR association differed among HLA loci, with DRB1 alleles having the most associated TCRs and HLA-C alleles having the fewest. In vitro tests confirmed that a few of the cytomegalovirus-associated TCR beta chains recognize cytomegalovirus antigens. Some IMGT-functional V segments, including TRBV6-2 and TRBV6-3, could not be told apart with the 87-base-pair reads, so those segments were excluded. A group of highly shared sequence variants was considered likely to be a technical artifact of the sequencing pipeline. The earlier analysis of about 600 of the donors excluded roughly 17 rarely observed V segments, including chromosome 9 orphons, because counts were too low. A later genetic analysis reported fewer N-insertions in productive TCRs among donors in an Asian-associated ancestry cluster than the approximately 670-donor mean. The classifier was reported to diagnose cytomegalovirus status with high specificity and sensitivity in both the original and validation cohorts. In this cohort, only TCR beta chains were sequenced, and detectable features were limited by the absence of alpha or paired-chain data. According to a later analysis, parvovirus B19, influenza, CMV and Epstein-Barr virus appeared linked to several top co-occurrence clusters. Because some donors lacked HLA typing at each locus, the association tests relied only on the typed subset. In a later analysis, most CMV-associated TCR beta chains were found to appear HLA-restricted, with HLA associations seemingly driven largely by CMV exposure. Across donors, most TCR sequences were observed very rarely, whereas some public TCRs were present in many individuals. The only immune exposure information available for the cohort was CMV serostatus. In a later genetic analysis, a missense DCLRE1C variant was associated with V-gene and J-gene trimming of TCR beta chains, and the association was replicated in an independent cohort. Specific HLA alleles were associated with 15,000 to 20,000 TCR beta sequences at a false discovery rate of 0.05 in a later analysis. Correlated functional status among segregating V segments might reflect linkage disequilibrium, but an unknown experimental factor could not be ruled out. An earlier analysis of 450 to 750 of the donors showed that most TCR beta V segments appeared in productive rearrangements either about 87% or about 30% of the time, which broadly matched IMGT annotations. It was suggested by the authors that the approach could potentially be generalized to other disease states and immunological phenotypes. The study listed 150 to 200 TCR beta chains as associated with cytomegalovirus. A further reported finding was that TCR beta sequences accurately predicted the HLA-A and HLA-B alleles for most subjects in the first cohort. Roughly uniform sequencing depth across donors was assumed in presence/absence analyses, although this assumption may not hold. In a later analysis, HLA-associated TCR beta chains were found to be more clonally expanded and to have lower generation probabilities than equally common non-associated chains. When HLA alleles, especially DR and DQ, strongly co-occurred, attributing TCR associations to individual alleles was difficult.

From the cysteine up to the phenylalanine, the CDR3 has a length of 17 residues. Just CDR3 DNA is preserved here, 51 bases in frame from base 1. CDR1 and CDR2 are read off the germline V gene as SGHRS and YFSETQ. At the junction V is shortened by 1 base and J by 4 bases; bases outside the gene matches: 13. With regard to this clone: The target of this receptor is not known. Base-call qualities are not available, and no considerably larger clone is one nucleotide away.

Libraries were made using the immunoSEQ multiplex PCR assay. For the multiplex PCR, a mixture combining 60 forward primers for TCR Vbeta segments and 13 reverse primers for TCR Jbeta segments was used. A multiplex PCR assay on genomic DNA amplified the CDR3 region of rearranged TCR beta genes. The Illumina HiSeq System was used to sequence the amplified TCR beta libraries as 87-base-pair reads. The study's own analysis went as follows. A later analysis counted about 76 million unique TCR beta chains across the 670 or so repertoires, and 9 million to 14 million of these chains were shared by at least two donors. To remove PCR and sequencing errors, raw reads were error-corrected and collapsed into unique sequences using a nearest-neighbor algorithm that merged closely related sequences. Alignment of CDR3 sequences to IMGT reference sequences was used to assign V, D and J gene segments. Each retained sequence needed at least a six-nucleotide match to both a V gene segment and a J gene segment. A rearrangement was called productive if the CDR3 had no stop codons and remained in frame with V and J, and every other rearrangement was called non-productive. CDR3 was defined by IMGT convention, running from the second conserved V-encoded cysteine to the conserved J-encoded phenylalanine. The earlier analysis of about 560 of the donors excluded any sequence lacking an unambiguous match to a single V gene segment. An earlier analysis of about 590 of the donors classified V segments as functional when productive rearrangements were above 56.7% and as segregating when the standard deviation between donors was above 5%. A statistical classification framework was built to diagnose cytomegalovirus status from the catalog of TCR beta chain sequences. In a later analysis, V and J genes were assigned by comparing TCR nucleotide sequences against IMGT/GENE-DB human TR gene sequences. The TCRdist pipeline was used in a later analysis to assign CDR3 sequences and most-parsimonious VDJ recombination scenarios. In a later analysis, every TCR beta chain was defined by the combination of its CDR3 amino acid sequence and its V-gene family, and reads without a unique V-gene family were dropped. In a later analysis, 500 to 700 highly shared, low-generation-probability nucleotide sequences were removed to address suspected cross-contamination and a sequencing artifact. In a later analysis, a clonal expansion index for each public chain was calculated from normalized within-repertoire ranks of inferred template counts. Generation probabilities in a later analysis came from a VDJ recombination model fitted to out-of-frame rearrangements, and those results were checked against IGoR. A later analysis scored TCR-TCR, TCR-HLA and TCR-CMV co-occurrence with hypergeometric tests, applying a repertoire-size bias correction to TCR pairs. In a later analysis, false discovery rates were estimated by permuting HLA or CMV assignments 20 times. In a later analysis, co-occurring TCRs were grouped using DBSCAN, with TCRdist sequence similarity added in when clustering inside HLA-allele-positive subsets. Repertoires with fewer than 30,000 or more than 120,000 public chains, plus five repertoires with anomalous nucleotide sharing, were excluded from co-occurrence clustering. TCRdb's version of the immuneACCESS table is confined to in-frame rearrangements and falls short of the full clone set. An unresolved V gene accounts for under half of the shortfall where checked; the remainder is of unknown origin. The DNA was the basis for D and trimming; V, J and clone size are from that table. This sample gives over 70,000 clones in total; about 80% of them show up just once. Jointly, the top ten make up approximately 1.4% of the sample.

The cohort consisted of more than 650 healthy bone marrow donors. At the time of sampling, all cohort members were nominally healthy, though unrecorded immune exposures were likely present. The donor was CMV seronegative and was included in the group of a few hundred seronegative cohort members. A peripheral blood sample was collected from each donor, and TCR beta sequencing was performed on peripheral blood mononuclear cells. The Qiagen DNeasy Blood Extraction Kit was used to extract genomic DNA from the blood cell samples. Sequencing was carried out using PBMCs. The rearranged chain carries TRBV5-1 and TRBJ1-1, with 7 middle bases fitting TRBD1. The origin of this receptor is a male donor in good health and CMV-seronegative. The bases read TGCGCCAGCAGCTTGAACTATGGACAGGCCATGACCACTGAAGCTTTCTTT. This sequence encodes CASSLNYGQAMTTEAFF.